The rows below give T cell receptor beta chains drawn from one sample of a study of beta chain features in type 1 diabetes. The data were produced by immunoSEQ multiplex PCR, yet TCRdb's version contains in-frame clones alone and is incomplete. The sample has 630,000 or so clones; about an eighth are singletons. The sample comprised naive CD4+ T cells from blood. The origin of the receptors is a man aged 18 to 29 with type 1 diabetes. The conserved cysteine and the conserved F or W are not part of the CDR3 here. Fields, in order: clone size, J gene, V gene, CDR3 protein. Clone size is shown for a subset of rows, as once, few, many or a class of expanded clone.

few,TRBJ2-7,TRBV7-9,ASSLHPYEQY
-,TRBJ1-1,TRBV7-2,ASSGDRDTEAF
-,TRBJ2-2,TRBV30,AWSVGGGTGELF
-,TRBJ2-7,TRBV28,ASSLPSGGFYEQY
-,TRBJ1-2,TRBV6-6,ASQPSRRGSNYGYT
few,TRBJ2-5,TRBV21-1,ASSKGGTWETQY
-,TRBJ2-1,TRBV30,AWSPRLAAEQF
-,TRBJ1-4,TRBV7-9,ASSSVEKLF
-,TRBJ1-1,TRBV30,AWLPGQGLNTEAF
-,TRBJ2-3,TRBV27,ASSLTTGDTQY
-,TRBJ2-3,TRBV5-1,ASSLEGVSGLRTDTQY
-,TRBJ1-2,TRBV11-2,ASSPIRDRGQRGYGYT
few,TRBJ2-7,TRBV14,ASRPTTSGSSYEQY
-,TRBJ2-1,TRBV30,AWSVEQGSYNEQF
few,TRBJ2-7,TRBV18,ASPNALTYTSDEYEQY
-,TRBJ2-3,TRBV30,AWSQLARDTQY
few,TRBJ1-5,TRBV10-3,AIRGTGQPQH
few,TRBJ2-6,TRBV25-1,ASSETGQARSGANVLT
-,TRBJ2-7,TRBV7-9,ASSPRTGVYEQY
-,TRBJ2-5,TRBV6-6,ASSYAGVGAQY
-,TRBJ2-7,TRBV30,AWSGGGSSYEQY
few,TRBJ2-1,TRBV11-3,ASSPGTSGKHNEQF
few,TRBJ2-5,TRBV7-3,ASSSGLAETQY
-,TRBJ2-7,TRBV30,AWSTLTSLAGNYEQY
-,TRBJ2-3,TRBV7-6,ASSERASQSTDTQY
-,TRBJ1-2,TRBV5-4,ASSPENYGYT
-,TRBJ1-2,TRBV7-6,ASSLGVGGSSLPNYGYT
-,TRBJ2-7,TRBV7-9,ASSWAAYEQY